The 19 T cell receptor beta chains presented below share a single source sample, sequenced in a study of cytotoxic CD8 clonotypes in ibrutinib-treated CLL. The table came from immunoSEQ multiplex PCR; TCRdb's copy has only in-frame clones and leaves some out. The sample carries roughly 170,000 clones, about 80% recorded once. The sample in question was PBMCs, obtained after 24 months of ibrutinib treatment. All receptors come from a human donor with chronic lymphocytic leukemia.

The chain employs TRBV18 and TRBJ2-2, with 8 bases fitting TRBD1. Per germline, CDR1 KGHSH and CDR2 LQKENI. Losses at the gene ends were 4 bases for V and 5 bases for J; bases not matched to a gene: 3. The CDR3 extends over 14 amino acids. In nucleotides, the CDR3 is TGTGCCAGCTCACGTCGGACAGGGACCGGGGAGCTGTTTTTT. Translating gives CASSRRTGTGELFF. The full variable domain, rest sourced from reference TRBV18 and TRBJ2-2, is NAGVMQNPRHLVRRRGQEARLRCSPMKGHSHVYWYRQLPEEGLKFMVYLQKENIIDESGMPKERFSAEFPKEGPSILRIQQVVRGDSAAYFCASSRRTGTGELFFGEGSRLTVL.

J is TRBJ2-5 and V is TRBV4-2; 7 nucleotides align to TRBD2. Germline lookup yields CDR1 LGHNA and CDR2 YNFKEQ. The CDR3 extends over 14 amino acids. V shed 4 bases, J shed 2 bases, and the junction held 4 bases outside the gene matches. The CDR3 DNA sequence: TGTGCCAGCAGCCCTGGGGGGGATCAAGAGACCCAGTACTTC. Its translation is CASSPGGDQETQYF.

DNA for the CDR3: TGCGCCAGCAGCCCTATCAGCCAGAGAGCTGAAGCTTTCTTT. Translation gives CASSPISQRAEAFF. V gene TRBV5-1 combines with J gene TRBJ1-1; no firm D call. Germline CDR1 and CDR2: SGHRS and YFSETQ. The length of the CDR3 is 14 residues. V was clipped by 4 bases and J by 6 bases, with 16 bases between them.

The V call is TRBV2, the J call TRBJ2-2; the match to TRBD2 covers 7 bases. This CDR3 has 15 residues. After removal of 6 bases from V and 0 bases from J, the junction contained 4 bases not matched to a gene. CDR1 is SNHLY and CDR2 is FYNNEI in the germline V gene. CDR3 region: CASRVGLANTGELFF. For the CDR3, the DNA is TGTGCCAGCAGAGTTGGACTAGCGAACACCGGGGAGCTGTTTTTT.

The chain combines TRBV7-3 with TRBJ2-3; 7 bases align to TRBD2. V gave up 5 bases and J gave up 6 bases; unmatched junction bases: 8. Germline assignment: CDR1 SGHTA and CDR2 FQGTGA. The CDR3 has 14 amino acids. This CDR3 reads CASSMGLPRDTQYF. The CDR3 coding sequence is TGTGCCAGCAGCATGGGACTACCCCGGGATACGCAGTATTTT.

As concerns this clone: The same CDR3 can be traced to other DNA sequences in this sample. The chain links TRBV6-6 to TRBJ1-1; 9 bases are shared with TRBD1. Germline values: CDR1 MNHNY, CDR2 SVGAGI (reference sequence). This CDR3 comprises 14 residues. J gave up 0 bases and V 6 bases, and 2 bases lay outside the gene matches. This CDR3 reads CASRTGGVNTEAFF. CDR3 DNA sequence: TGTGCCAGCAGGACAGGGGGAGTGAACACTGAAGCTTTCTTT.

The chain couples TRBV28 to TRBJ1-2; D is unresolved. The V end was cut by 0 bases, the J end by 4 bases, with 21 bases between. CDR1 is MDHEN, CDR2 SYDVKM, per germline. This CDR3 is 18 amino acids long. As DNA, the CDR3 is TGTGCCAGCAGTTTATGGGGTCATAGTGGTGCAGGAGTCTATGGCTACACCTTC. As protein: CASSLWGHSGAGVYGYTF.

The chain is built from TRBV11-2 and TRBJ2-2; no clear D. Trimming took off 1 base at V and 2 bases at J, with 8 bases between the two ends. The CDR3 spans 15 residues. Germline values: CDR1 SGHAT, CDR2 FQNNGV. CDR3 sequence: CASSLVSLNTGELFF. Written as DNA, the CDR3 is TGTGCCAGCAGCTTAGTTAGTCTTAACACCGGGGAGCTGTTTTTT.

The gene calls are TRBV11-3 and TRBJ2-7; D is uncertain. The CDR3 consists of 12 residues. Germline CDR1 is SGHNT and CDR2 is YENEEA. The ends were cut back, 5 bases at V and 4 bases at J, with 9 bases in the middle. CDR3 sequence: CASSLGSYEQYF. The CDR3 DNA is TGTGCCAGCAGCCTCGGATCATACGAGCAGTACTTC.

This chain uses TRBV27 with TRBJ1-3, with a possible D match to TRBD1 (5 bases). Trimming cost V 4 bases and J 4 bases, with 20 bases left between them. The CDR3 covers 17 residues. Germline CDR1 is MNHEY and CDR2 is SMNVEV (reference sequence). In nucleotides, the CDR3 is TGTGCCAGCAGTTCCTCCCCACCAGGGAGAGCCGGAAACACCATATATTTT. Its protein product is CASSSSPPGRAGNTIYF.

The chain links TRBV19 to TRBJ2-7, with 12 bases that match TRBD1. CDR1 is LNHDA and CDR2 is SQIVND in the germline V gene (reference sequence). This CDR3 contains 18 residues. V was pared by 3 bases and J by 5 bases, with 14 bases of the junction left unmatched. The CDR3 DNA follows: TGTGCCAGTAGTATTAAAAGAGGTGGGGACAGGGGGCTCCACGAGCAGTACTTC. It translates to CASSIKRGGDRGLHEQYF.

This rearrangement joins TRBV5-1 to TRBJ2-7; D not resolved. Germline V gene data show CDR1 as SGHRS and CDR2 as YFSETQ. The CDR3 is made up of 15 amino acids. V lost 5 bases, J lost 5 bases, and 20 bases lay in between. CDR3 nucleotide sequence: TGCGCCAGCAGTCTCATCCCCACGAATGGCGACGAGCAGTACTTC. It yields the protein CASSLIPTNGDEQYF.

The chain is built from TRBV4-2 and TRBJ1-5; D unresolved. Germline V gene lookup returns CDR1 LGHNA and CDR2 YNFKEQ. The germline V and J ends were trimmed by 1 base and 0 bases, with 7 bases remaining between them. This CDR3 region has 15 residues. The CDR3 reads CASSQGLDSNQPQHF. The CDR3, as DNA: TGTGCCAGCAGCCAAGGACTGGATAGCAATCAGCCCCAGCATTTT.

V usage is TRBV13 and J usage is TRBJ1-5, with no clear D. Trimming removed 5 bases at V and 0 bases at J, with 20 bases between. Germline CDR1 reads PRHDT; CDR2 reads FYEKMQ (reference sequence). This CDR3 comprises 18 residues. The CDR3 here is CASSLQRGNHYSNQPQHF. CDR3 DNA: TGTGCCAGCAGCCTCCAGAGAGGGAACCATTATAGCAATCAGCCCCAGCATTTT.

The V call is TRBV28, the J call TRBJ1-3; 7 bases match TRBD1. This CDR3 contains 17 residues. Germline trimming cut 10 bases from V and 5 bases from J; bases unmatched to any gene: 20. The germline V gene has CDR1 MDHEN and CDR2 SYDVKM. CDR3 region: CATNQATGAGVRNTIYF. The CDR3 coding sequence is TGTGCCACTAATCAGGCCACAGGGGCCGGGGTTAGAAACACCATATATTTT.

The genes are TRBV10-2 and TRBJ1-4; 7 positions agree with TRBD1. After removal of 4 bases from V and 6 bases from J, the junction contained 2 bases not matched to a gene. Germline V CDR1 and CDR2: WSHSY, SAAADI. The CDR3 consists of 13 residues. DNA of the CDR3: TGCGCCAGCAGTGGACAGGGACATGAAAAACTGTTTTTT. It specifies CASSGQGHEKLFF.

V and J are TRBV29-1 and TRBJ1-2; unclear D gene. Germline CDR1 is SQVTM and CDR2 is ANQGSEA. The length of the CDR3 is 14 residues. The germline V and J ends were trimmed by 5 bases and 6 bases, with 19 bases remaining between them. The CDR3 DNA is TGCAGCGTTTTTGGACTCCTCCCGGACCATGGCTACACCTTC. Amino acids: CSVFGLLPDHGYTF.

This clone was found once. The chain couples TRBV6-5 to TRBJ1-5; TRBD1 might be the D (5 bases). This CDR3 has 15 residues. The germline V and J ends were trimmed by 4 bases and 0 bases, with 10 bases remaining between them. CDR1 and CDR2 from the germline V gene are MNHEY and SVGAGI. The CDR3 region is CASSSQEYSNQPQHF. CDR3 in DNA: TGTGCCAGCAGTTCACAGGAGTATAGCAATCAGCCCCAGCATTTT.

The CDR3 DNA sequence: TGCGCCAGCAGAGAAAGTCAGGCCGGGGACACTGAAGCTTTCTTT. This codes for CASRESQAGDTEAFF. This chain uses TRBV4-1 with TRBJ1-1; D unresolved. Germline V gives CDR1 MGHRA, CDR2 YSYEKL. Trimming removed 6 bases at V and 3 bases at J, with 17 bases between. The CDR3 is 15 amino acids.